The 14 T cell receptor beta chains given below trace back to one sample, sequenced in a study of blood T cell repertoires in COVID-19. Sequencing used immunoSEQ multiplex PCR; TCRdb keeps in-frame clones, though not all of them. The sample shows about 180,000 clones, around 85% of them seen only once. The sequenced sample was peripheral blood. Receptor source: a man aged 45 to 65 with active or convalescent COVID-19.

The CDR3 loop is CASSRLRIRFLLGQGYEKLFF. The DNA of the CDR3 is TGCGCCAGCAGCCGACTAAGGATAAGGTTTTTATTGGGTCAGGGGTATGAAAAACTGTTTTTT. The gene calls are TRBV5-1 and TRBJ1-4; D is perhaps TRBD1 (6 bases). This CDR3 has 21 residues. Germline CDR1 and CDR2: SGHRS and YFSETQ. Trimming took 4 bases from V and 6 from J, leaving 34 bases between them.

The rearrangement links TRBV19 to TRBJ1-1; D perhaps matches TRBD1 (6 bases). The CDR3 has 14 residues. The germline V and J ends were trimmed by 5 bases and 3 bases, with 13 bases remaining between them. The germline V gene has CDR1 LNHDA and CDR2 SQIVND (reference sequence). The CDR3 loop is CASSVQGADTEAFF. The DNA for the CDR3 is TGTGCCAGTAGTGTACAGGGTGCGGACACTGAAGCTTTCTTT.

The chain combines TRBV19 with TRBJ1-3, with a possible D match to TRBD1 (5 bases). The CDR3 sequence is 15 residues long. V was trimmed by 3 bases and J by 5 bases, leaving 14 bases between them. The germline V gene encodes CDR1 LNHDA and CDR2 SQIVND (reference sequence). CDR3 bases: TGTGCCAGTAGTATCCCCCAGGGTATGAGAAACACCATATATTTT. This gives the protein CASSIPQGMRNTIYF.

This chain joins TRBV2 and TRBJ1-2; no firm D call. The V end was cut by 10 bases, the J end by 0 bases, with 15 bases between. Germline CDR1 reads SNHLY; CDR2 reads FYNNEI. This CDR3 has 14 amino acids. CDR3 coding DNA: TGTGCCACCAGAGGGAGACTAGCTAACTATGGCTACACCTTC. The encoded protein is CATRGRLANYGYTF.

The chain is built from TRBV24-1 and TRBJ2-2, with a possible D match to TRBD1 (6 bases). The CDR3 extends over 14 amino acids. The germline V and J ends were trimmed by 10 bases and 4 bases, with 15 bases remaining between them. Germline V CDR1 and CDR2: KGHDR, SFDVKD. The CDR3 DNA is TGTGCCACTCGGACAGAATCGGCCACCGGGGAGCTGTTTTTT. Its translation is CATRTESATGELFF.

The V gene is TRBV18, the J gene TRBJ1-3, with D possibly being TRBD1 (6 bases). Trimming left V 5 bases short and J 3 bases short, with 8 bases between. This CDR3 is 13 amino acids long. In germline, CDR1 is KGHSH, CDR2 LQKENI. The CDR3 sequence: CASSRTDGNTIYF. CDR3 DNA sequence: TGTGCCAGCTCAAGGACAGATGGAAACACCATATATTTT. Supplemented by reference TRBV18 and TRBJ1-3, the full variable domain reads NAGVMQNPRHLVRRRGQEARLRCSPMKGHSHVYWYRQLPEEGLKFMVYLQKENIIDESGMPKERFSAEFPKEGPSILRIQQVVRGDSAAYFCASSRTDGNTIYFGEGSWLTVV.

This clone was counted between two and nine times. The chain uses TRBV7-3 and TRBJ2-7, with unresolved D. The CDR3 loop spans 15 amino acids. Germline V gene lookup returns CDR1 SGHTA and CDR2 FQGTGA. The germline V and J ends were trimmed by 5 bases and 0 bases, with 14 bases remaining between them. This CDR3 reads CASSPYLAASYEQYF. The CDR3 DNA is TGTGCCAGCAGCCCTTATTTGGCGGCCTCCTACGAGCAGTACTTC.

The J gene is TRBJ2-3, the V gene TRBV7-6; D remains unclear. The CDR3 has 12 residues. Trimming cost V 3 bases and J 6 bases, with 7 bases left between them. Germline CDR1 is SGHVS and CDR2 is FNYEAQ. CDR3 in amino acids: CASSFRVDTQYF. DNA of the CDR3: TGTGCCAGCAGCTTTCGCGTCGATACGCAGTATTTT.

This clone appeared a few times. The gene calls are TRBV18 and TRBJ2-7; D possibly corresponds to TRBD2 (6 bases). This CDR3 region has 15 residues. Germline CDR1 is KGHSH and CDR2 is LQKENI. The ends were cut back, 1 base at V and 1 base at J, with 11 bases in the middle. The CDR3 coding sequence is TGTGCCAGCTCACCACAGGGCGGGGTATCCTACGAGCAGTACTTC. Amino acid sequence: CASSPQGGVSYEQYF.

The rearrangement uses TRBV6-2 or TRBV6-3 and TRBJ1-2, with 11 bases that match TRBD1. The germline V gene encodes CDR1 MNHEY and CDR2 SVGEGT. J was trimmed by 8 bases and V by 5 bases; bases with no gene match: 4. The CDR3 sequence is 13 residues long. The CDR3, as DNA: TGTGCCAGCAGTCGGACAGGGGGCGAAGGCTACACCTTC. Residues: CASSRTGGEGYTF.

The rearrangement links TRBV19 to TRBJ2-3; perhaps TRBD1 as D (5 bases). From germline, CDR1 is LNHDA and CDR2 SQIVND (reference sequence). Between the trimmed V and J ends, which lost 7 bases and 2 bases, there was a span of 16 bases. The CDR3 contains 15 residues. CDR3 sequence reads: CASKGRTEATDTQYF. Written as DNA, the CDR3 is TGTGCCAGTAAGGGGCGGACGGAAGCCACAGATACGCAGTATTTT. The full variable domain, in which reference TRBV19 and TRBJ2-3 provide the parts outside the CDR3, is DGGITQSPKYLFRKEGQNVTLSCEQNLNHDAMYWYRQDPGQGLRLIYYSQIVNDFQKGDIAEGYSVSREKKESFPLTVTSAQKNPTAFYLCASKGRTEATDTQYFGPGTRLTVL.

This chain joins TRBV14 and TRBJ2-1; TRBD1 aligns across 7 bases. There are 15 residues in the CDR3. The germline CDR1 and CDR2 sequences are SGHDN and FVKESK. The ends lost 3 bases at V and 7 bases at J; junction bases unmatched: 9. The CDR3 reads CASSQLNRGGNEQFF. In nucleotides, the CDR3 is TGTGCCAGCAGCCAGCTCAACAGGGGTGGTAATGAGCAGTTCTTC.

The chain combines TRBV21-1 with TRBJ2-3; the table names TRBD2, a call not compared with the DNA. TRBV21-1 is reported as a pseudogene. This CDR3 comprises 14 residues. The CDR3 region has the DNA TGTGCCAGGGGACTAGCGGGAATCACAGATACGCAGTATTTT. Protein product: CARGLAGITDTQYF.

This chain joins TRBV28 and TRBJ2-7; 9 bases fit TRBD1. Germline V gene lookup returns CDR1 MDHEN and CDR2 SYDVKM. The CDR3 contains 14 residues. Losses at the gene ends were 3 bases for V and 2 bases for J; bases not matched to a gene: 2. The CDR3 bases are TGTGCCAGCAGTTTGGACAGGGGTGCCTACGAGCAGTACTTC. Protein: CASSLDRGAYEQYF.